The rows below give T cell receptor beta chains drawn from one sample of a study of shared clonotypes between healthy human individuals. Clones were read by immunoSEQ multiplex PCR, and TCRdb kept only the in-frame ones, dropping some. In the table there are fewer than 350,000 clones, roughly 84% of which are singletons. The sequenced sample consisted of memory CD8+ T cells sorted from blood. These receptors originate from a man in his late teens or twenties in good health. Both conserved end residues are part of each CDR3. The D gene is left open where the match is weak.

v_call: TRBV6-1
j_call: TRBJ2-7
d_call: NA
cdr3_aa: CASSEMGNSYEQYF

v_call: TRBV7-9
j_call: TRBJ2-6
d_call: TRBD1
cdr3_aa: CASSETGTESSGANVLTF

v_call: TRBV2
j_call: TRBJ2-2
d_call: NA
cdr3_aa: CASLWMNTGELFF

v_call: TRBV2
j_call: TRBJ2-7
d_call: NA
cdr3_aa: CASLGAAHYEQYF

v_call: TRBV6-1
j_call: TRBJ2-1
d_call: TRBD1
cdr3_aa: CASSDSGTGGNEQFF

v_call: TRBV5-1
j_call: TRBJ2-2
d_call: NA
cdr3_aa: CASSLDEGLNTGELFF

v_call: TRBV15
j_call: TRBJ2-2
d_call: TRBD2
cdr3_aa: CATSRGLAEGAGELFF

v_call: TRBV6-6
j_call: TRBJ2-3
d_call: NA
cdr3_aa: CASSYTSRDTQYF

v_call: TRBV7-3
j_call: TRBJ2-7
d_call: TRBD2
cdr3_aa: CASSLNALAAYEQYF

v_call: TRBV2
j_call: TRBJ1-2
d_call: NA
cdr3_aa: CASRRVFVTASYGYTF

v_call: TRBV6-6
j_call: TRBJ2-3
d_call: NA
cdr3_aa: CASLIGDTQYF

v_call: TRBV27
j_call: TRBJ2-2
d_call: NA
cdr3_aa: CASSPEPHTGTGELFF

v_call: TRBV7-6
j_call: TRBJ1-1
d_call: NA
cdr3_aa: CASSAGQNTEAFF

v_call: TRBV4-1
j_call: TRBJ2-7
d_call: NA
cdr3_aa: CASSSIWDGFSSYEQYF

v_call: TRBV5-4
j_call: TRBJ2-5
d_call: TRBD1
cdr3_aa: CASSSRDRGWETQYF

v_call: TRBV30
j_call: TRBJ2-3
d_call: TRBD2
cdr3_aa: CAGDPPSGGAADTQYF

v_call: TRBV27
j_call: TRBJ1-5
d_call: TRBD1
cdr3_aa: CASSPTPNRGYINQPQHF

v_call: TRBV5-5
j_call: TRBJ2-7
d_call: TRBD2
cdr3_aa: CASSTETGTSVPYEQYF

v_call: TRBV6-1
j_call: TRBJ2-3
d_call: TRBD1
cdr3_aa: CASSEARDRGGTDTQYF

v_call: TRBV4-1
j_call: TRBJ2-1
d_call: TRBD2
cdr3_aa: CASSQDQAGEGNEQFF

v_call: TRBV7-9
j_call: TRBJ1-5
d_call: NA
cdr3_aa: CASSLTNSNQPQHF

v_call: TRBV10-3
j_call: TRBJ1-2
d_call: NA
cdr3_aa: CAISESRLYGYGYTF

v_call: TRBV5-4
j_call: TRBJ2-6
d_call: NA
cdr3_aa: CASSSSGSGANVLTF

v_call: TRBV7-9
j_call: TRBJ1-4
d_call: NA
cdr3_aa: CASSSIQGPLFF

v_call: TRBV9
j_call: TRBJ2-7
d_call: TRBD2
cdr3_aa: CASSVAASGAYEQYF

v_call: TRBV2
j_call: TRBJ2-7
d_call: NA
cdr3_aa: CASSEAQDSYYEQYF

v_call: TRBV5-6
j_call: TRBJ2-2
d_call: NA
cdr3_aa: CASSWGSTNTGELFF

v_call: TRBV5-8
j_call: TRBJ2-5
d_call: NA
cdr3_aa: CASSPLQETQYF

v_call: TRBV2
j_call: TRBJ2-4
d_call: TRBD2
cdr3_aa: CASSGEGVGQYF

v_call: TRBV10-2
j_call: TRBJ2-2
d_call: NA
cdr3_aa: CASRRGENTGELFF

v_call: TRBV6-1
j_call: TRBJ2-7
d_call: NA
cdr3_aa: CATGLGLWQYF

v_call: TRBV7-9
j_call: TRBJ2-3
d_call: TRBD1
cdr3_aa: CASNTDWQGADTQYF

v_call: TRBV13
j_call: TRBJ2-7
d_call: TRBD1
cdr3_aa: CASSLADRVDTPLDF

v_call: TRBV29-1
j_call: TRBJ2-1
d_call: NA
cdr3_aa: CSVELGGNEQFF

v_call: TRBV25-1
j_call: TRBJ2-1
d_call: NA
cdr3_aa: CASSELGGPGNEQFF

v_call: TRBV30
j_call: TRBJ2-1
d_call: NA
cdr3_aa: CAWAPGAPRYNEQFF

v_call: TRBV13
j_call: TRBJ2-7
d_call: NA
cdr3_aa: CASSFEGDVYEQYF

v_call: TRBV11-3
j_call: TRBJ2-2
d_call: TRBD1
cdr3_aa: CASTTGTDTGELFF

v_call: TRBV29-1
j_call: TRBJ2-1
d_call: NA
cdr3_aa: CSVEDLTGEPFEFF

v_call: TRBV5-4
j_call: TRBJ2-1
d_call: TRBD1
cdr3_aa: CASSWGDRGRPYYNEQFF